This T cell receptor (beta chain) derives from a study of OX40 agonist ivuxolimab in advanced cancers. Findings of the study overall: Also present in some nonresponders was a low level of normalized T-cell clonal expansion.

V was pared by 1 base and J by 2 bases, with 12 bases between. Germline values: CDR1 MNHEY, CDR2 SVGAGI. This CDR3 is 15 amino acids long. Libraries were prepared by immunoSEQ multiplex PCR; TCRdb keeps only in-frame clonotypes and omits some of them. The sample carries around 140,000 clones, approximately 90% recorded once. This clone has more than one count but fewer than ten. What it binds is not known. This sample comprised CD4+ or CD8+ T cells sorted from blood, obtained in a trial of the OX40 agonist ivuxolimab. The rearrangement uses TRBV6-5 and TRBJ2-7; D is perhaps TRBD2 (5 bases). The TCR originated in an adult with an advanced solid tumor such as melanoma, head and neck, liver or kidney cancer. The CDR3 sequence is CASSYLHTGAYEQYF. The DNA for the CDR3 is TGTGCCAGCAGTTACTTACATACCGGGGCCTACGAGCAGTACTTC.